This passage covers 30 T cell receptor beta chains from one sample sequenced in a study of immune characteristics of hereditary and idiopathic chronic pancreatitis. Profiling relied on immunoSEQ multiplex PCR, and the TCRdb table lists in-frame clones only, not all of them. Here the sample spans just over 250 clones, over 60% being singletons. The pancreas tissue came from patients undergoing total pancreatectomy with islet autotransplantation. Sequenced: pancreas tissue with idiopathic chronic pancreatitis. These receptors all come from a human donor with chronic pancreatitis.

This rearrangement joins TRBV4-2 to TRBJ2-1; 9 bases align to TRBD2. V lost 5 bases and J lost 7; bases outside the gene matches: 9. The CDR3 sequence is 15 residues long. CDR1 and CDR2 from the germline V gene are LGHNA and YNFKEQ. CDR3 DNA sequence: TGTGCCAGCAGCACCGCCGCGGGAGGGTCTAATGAGCAGTTCTTC. Translating gives CASSTAAGGSNEQFF.

The genes are TRBV5-5 and TRBJ1-2; no clear D gene. Per germline, CDR1 SGHKS and CDR2 YYEKEE (reference sequence). This CDR3 region has 14 residues. The V end was cut by 0 bases, the J end by 6 bases, with 12 bases between. CDR3 DNA sequence: TGTGCCAGCAGCTTGGAAACGGGATATAATGGCTACACCTTC. This gives the protein CASSLETGYNGYTF.

This clone showed up just a few times. The chain carries TRBV6-5 and TRBJ1-4; D not certain. Germline CDR1 is MNHEY and CDR2 is SVGAGI. The CDR3 extends over 13 amino acids. The V gene lost 2 bases and the J gene lost 7 bases, with 8 bases spanning the gap. The CDR3 here is CASSYMLREKLFF. For the CDR3, the DNA is TGTGCCAGCAGTTACATGCTACGTGAAAAACTGTTTTTT.

V usage is TRBV30 and J usage is TRBJ2-4; 7 positions match TRBD2. Germline V gene data show CDR1 as GTSNPN and CDR2 as SVGIG (reference sequence). Unmatched junction bases numbered 10, after V lost 5 bases and J lost 0 bases. This CDR3 is 16 amino acids long. CDR3 sequence (DNA): TGTGCCTGGGGAACGCTAGCGGATCTAGCCAAAAACATTCAGTACTTC. Amino acids: CAWGTLADLAKNIQYF.

The J gene is TRBJ1-1, the V gene TRBV18, with D unclear. The CDR3 has 12 residues. The ends were cut back, 3 bases at V and 0 bases at J, with 2 bases in the middle. Germline V gene data show CDR1 as KGHSH and CDR2 as LQKENI. The CDR3 sequence is CASSPLNTEAFF. The CDR3 nucleotides are TGTGCCAGCTCACCGTTGAACACTGAAGCTTTCTTT.

V is TRBV27 and J is TRBJ1-1; D unclear. CDR3 size: 12 residues. CDR1 and CDR2 from the germline V gene are MNHEY and SMNVEV (reference sequence). V was clipped by 6 bases and J by 1 base, with 6 bases between them. CDR3 protein: CASRHANTEAFF. The CDR3 DNA sequence: TGTGCCAGCAGACACGCGAACACTGAAGCTTTCTTT.

The chain recombines TRBV7-9 with TRBJ2-7, with 9 bases matching TRBD1. Germline loops: CDR1 SEHNR, CDR2 FQNEAQ (reference sequence). This CDR3 contains 15 residues. Unmatched junction bases numbered 11, after V lost 5 bases and J lost 6 bases. The CDR3 region has the DNA TGTGCCAGCAGCGTAACAGGGGGCGGTCATTCCGAGCAGTACTTC. Amino acids: CASSVTGGGHSEQYF.

The V call is TRBV12-3 or TRBV12-4, the J call TRBJ1-1; no clear D gene. V lost 8 bases to trimming and J lost 6 bases, with 10 bases between them. This CDR3 has 11 amino acids. CDR3 bases: TGTGCCAGCGCTCTAGGAGCTGAAGCTTTCTTT. It encodes CASALGAEAFF.

This clone has only a few counts. This chain uses TRBV5-1 with TRBJ1-5, with 7 bases fitting TRBD1. The CDR3 consists of 14 residues. CDR1 and CDR2 from the germline V gene are SGHRS and YFSETQ. After removal of 0 bases from V and 5 bases from J, the junction contained 2 bases not matched to a gene. In nucleotides, the CDR3 is TGCGCCAGCAGCTTGGGACAGGGCGATCAGCCCCAGCATTTT. This gives the protein CASSLGQGDQPQHF.

The V gene is TRBV15, the J gene TRBJ1-2; no clear D. V lost 3 bases to trimming and J lost 0 bases, with 11 bases between them. CDR1 LNHNV and CDR2 YYDKDF come from the germline V gene (reference sequence). The CDR3 is 15 residues long. CDR3 region: CATSSDRWANYGYTF. In nucleotides, the CDR3 is TGTGCCACCAGCAGTGACCGCTGGGCTAACTATGGCTACACCTTC.

This chain joins TRBV3-1 (or the pseudogene TRBV3-2) and TRBJ2-1; either TRBD1 or TRBD2 may supply D (5 bases each). V lost 5 bases to trimming and J lost 9 bases, with 29 bases between them. The germline V gene has CDR1 LGHDT and CDR2 YNNKEL (reference sequence). CDR3 size: 18 residues. In DNA form, the CDR3 reads TGTGCCAGCAGCAGGAGGTGTCCCATTTCCAATTCCGACAGTGAGCAGTTCTTC. Translating it yields CASSRRCPISNSDSEQFF.

V usage is TRBV3-1 (or the pseudogene TRBV3-2) and J usage is TRBJ1-2; D uncertain. The CDR3 extends over 12 amino acids. The germline V gene has CDR1 LGHDT and CDR2 YNNKEL (reference sequence). Deletions cut 0 bases from V and 4 bases from J, with 3 bases between. The CDR3 loop is CASSQDPYGYTF. Here the CDR3 DNA reads TGTGCCAGCAGCCAAGATCCCTATGGCTACACCTTC.

A single count supports this clone. The chain has TRBV18 and TRBJ1-2; D gene uncertain. Trimming took off 2 bases at V and 7 bases at J, with 11 bases between the two ends. There are 13 residues in the CDR3. Germline values: CDR1 KGHSH, CDR2 LQKENI. CDR3 coding DNA: TGTGCCAGCTCACCAGGGGATCACGGTGGCTACACCTTC. Amino acid sequence: CASSPGDHGGYTF.

This chain joins TRBV3-1 (or the pseudogene TRBV3-2) and TRBJ2-1; the D is unclear. Trimming pared 5 bases from V and 5 bases from J, leaving 22 bases between. The germline V gene encodes CDR1 LGHDT and CDR2 YNNKEL (reference sequence). This CDR3 has 17 amino acids. The CDR3 loop reads CASSSIDPIHSDNEQFF. CDR3 bases: TGTGCCAGCAGCTCAATAGATCCCATCCATTCCGACAATGAGCAGTTCTTC.

The chain joins TRBV6-2 or TRBV6-3 to TRBJ1-2, with 9 bases matching TRBD1. The CDR3 is made up of 18 amino acids. Germline CDR1 reads MNHEY; CDR2 reads SVGEGT. The ends lost 5 bases at V and 1 base at J; junction bases unmatched: 14. The CDR3 DNA reads TGTGCCAGCAGTACGATCCGGGACAGGGAGGGCGATAACTATGGCTACACCTTC. Protein sequence: CASSTIRDREGDNYGYTF.

V is TRBV15 and J is TRBJ2-1, with D possibly being TRBD2 (6 bases). Trimming stripped 8 bases from V and 1 base from J, with 18 bases between. There are 16 residues in the CDR3. CDR1 is LNHNV, CDR2 YYDKDF, per germline (reference sequence). The CDR3 DNA sequence: TGTGCCACCGGAGAATCCCCGGGGGTGTCCTACAATGAGCAGTTCTTC. Its translation: CATGESPGVSYNEQFF.

The V gene is TRBV15, the J gene TRBJ2-1; D gene ambiguous. The CDR3 loop spans 18 amino acids. Deletions cut 7 bases from V and 0 bases from J, with 22 bases between. Germline values: CDR1 LNHNV, CDR2 YYDKDF (reference sequence). The CDR3 is CATKVYTGRPSSYNEQFF. CDR3 coding DNA: TGTGCCACCAAGGTATATACGGGCAGGCCGAGCTCCTACAATGAGCAGTTCTTC. Supplemented by reference TRBV15 and TRBJ2-1, the full variable domain reads DAMVIQNPRYQVTQFGKPVTLSCSQTLNHNVMYWYQQKSSQAPKLLFHYYDKDFNNEADTPDNFQSRRPNTSFCFLDIRSPGLGDTAMYLCATKVYTGRPSSYNEQFFGPGTRLTVL.

In nucleotides, the CDR3 is TGTGCCAGCAGCTTGAGGGTTGGCTACACCTTC. This encodes CASSLRVGYTF. The V and J genes are TRBV13 and TRBJ1-2; D call uncertain. This CDR3 comprises 11 residues. Trimming left V 3 bases short and J 7 bases short, with 6 bases between. Germline V gives CDR1 PRHDT, CDR2 FYEKMQ (reference sequence).

V and J are TRBV10-2 and TRBJ1-1; no firm D call. The CDR3 totals 12 residues. Deletions cut 6 bases from V and 2 bases from J, with 7 bases between. Germline assignment: CDR1 WSHSY and CDR2 SAAADI. The CDR3 DNA sequence: TGCGCCAGCAGCAAGCTTAACACTGAAGCTTTCTTT. Translated, it gives CASSKLNTEAFF.

The chain combines TRBV6-6 with TRBJ1-2; D is possibly TRBD1 (6 bases). This CDR3 contains 12 residues. Germline values: CDR1 MNHNY, CDR2 SVGAGI (reference sequence). V lost 10 bases and J lost 3, with 12 bases in between. The CDR3 DNA reads TGTGCCACCGGGGGCCCACACTATGGCTACACCTTC. Its translation is CATGGPHYGYTF.

By share, this clone counts as hyperexpanded. The chain carries TRBV4-3 and TRBJ2-7, with 16 bases aligning to TRBD2. The CDR3 totals 16 residues. The V gene end was trimmed by 6 bases and the J gene end by 5 bases; junction bases not matched to a gene: 7. Germline lookup yields CDR1 LGHNA and CDR2 YSLEER. The CDR3 DNA is TGCGCCAGCAGTCGGGGACTAGCGGGAGGGATCCACGAGCAGTACTTC. It codes for CASSRGLAGGIHEQYF.

DNA for the CDR3: TGTGCCAGCAGTGAAACTAGCGGGGGAGCCTACGAGCAGTACTTC. Translation: CASSETSGGAYEQYF. V usage is TRBV6-1 and J usage is TRBJ2-7; 11 bases agree with TRBD2. Trimming at V came to 2 bases and at J to 2 bases, leaving 2 bases not matched to a gene. Germline V gene sequence: CDR1 MNHNS, CDR2 SASEGT. There are 15 residues in the CDR3.

The chain has TRBV10-1 and TRBJ1-1; possible D gene TRBD1, 6 bases. The V gene's germline CDR1 is WNHNN and CDR2 SYGVQD (reference sequence). The V and J ends lost 2 bases and 1 base respectively, with 8 bases between them. CDR3 length: 14 amino acids. CDR3 amino acids: CASSEGGANTEAFF. CDR3 nucleotides: TGCGCCAGCAGTGAGGGGGGGGCGAACACTGAAGCTTTCTTT.

This clone was recorded once. The germline gene is not matched at one end of the junction; a read error may be the cause. V is TRBV7-8 and J is TRBJ2-3, with 12 bases fitting TRBD2. Germline CDR1 SGHVS, CDR2 FQNEAQ. The CDR3 has 17 residues. The CDR3 DNA is TGTGCCAGCAGCCTAGCGGGAGGGCCGATAGGCACAGATACGCAGTATTTT. It yields the protein CASSLAGGPIGTDTQYF.

The V and J genes are TRBV2 and TRBJ2-7; D is unclear. The V end lost 4 bases, the J end lost 5 bases, and 9 bases lay between the germline ends. The CDR3 is made up of 12 amino acids. In germline, CDR1 is SNHLY, CDR2 FYNNEI. Here the CDR3 DNA reads TGTGCCAGCAGTGGGTGGCGCGACGAGCAGTACTTC. As protein: CASSGWRDEQYF.

The chain carries TRBV4-3 and TRBJ1-1; TRBD1 might be the D (6 bases). With 0 bases removed from V and 10 bases from J, the gap between germline ends came to 18 bases. The CDR3 covers 15 residues. CDR1 is LGHNA and CDR2 is YSLEER in the germline V gene. In DNA form, the CDR3 reads TGCGCCAGCAGCCAAGACCAGGGGAGTGGCGCGAGAGCTTTCTTT. Its protein product is CASSQDQGSGARAFF.

The genes are TRBV5-6 and TRBJ2-7, with D possibly TRBD1 on 5 matching bases. The ends were cut back, 5 bases at V and 5 bases at J, with 11 bases in the middle. Looked up from germline, CDR1 is SGHDT and CDR2 is YYEEEE. The length of the CDR3 is 12 residues. CDR3 sequence: CASRLGRDEQYF. The CDR3 coding sequence is TGTGCCAGCAGACTCGGCAGGGACGAGCAGTACTTC.

By its share, this clone is hyperexpanded. The CDR3 region has the DNA TGTGCCAGCAGTCCGGGACAGGGGGGCTACGAGCAGTACTTC. Amino acids: CASSPGQGGYEQYF. This chain connects TRBV6-5 to TRBJ2-7; TRBD1 matches at 11 bases. The CDR3 is 14 amino acids. Germline trimming cut 5 bases from V and 3 bases from J; bases unmatched to any gene: 3. CDR1 MNHEY and CDR2 SVGAGI come from the germline V gene.

The chain has TRBV2 and TRBJ1-1; D remains ambiguous. Trimming stripped 4 bases from V and 1 base from J, with 7 bases between. The CDR3 covers 13 residues. Germline V lookup: CDR1 SNHLY, CDR2 FYNNEI. The CDR3 reads CASSVWGNTEAFF. CDR3 sequence (DNA): TGTGCCAGCAGTGTGTGGGGGAACACTGAAGCTTTCTTT.

This clone was detected a few times. This specimen includes other DNA sequences encoding the same CDR3. The V and J genes are TRBV9 and TRBJ2-5, with D possibly TRBD2 on 8 matching bases. CDR3 size: 16 residues. The germline V gene encodes CDR1 SGDLS and CDR2 YYNGEE. Trimming stripped 3 bases from V and 3 bases from J, with 18 bases between. The CDR3 DNA is TGTGCCAGCAGCGCGGGGACAGCGGGAGTGGAAGAGACCCAGTACTTC. Translation gives CASSAGTAGVEETQYF.